Below are 10 T cell receptor beta chains sequenced from a single sample in a study of T cell repertoires in aging, cancer and after chemotherapy. TCR beta rearrangements were amplified from peripheral blood genomic DNA. TRB rearrangements spanning V, D and J were amplified using mixed TRB-A/B primers. Each CDR3 protein gets one entry after TCRdb re-called the multiplex PCR reads with MiXCR. Altogether 4,500 to 5,000 distinct CDR3 sequences are present, about 20% being singletons, with the ten largest covering around 9.3%. The specimen was blood. The source is a human donor in good health. The donor label of this sample is uncertain.

This clonotype is medium-sized in the sample. The chain couples TRBV5-6 to TRBJ1-4; a weak D match, TRBD1 (5 bases). From germline, CDR1 is SGHDT and CDR2 YYEEEE. V lost 4 bases and J lost 7, with 14 bases in between. The CDR3 has 14 residues. The CDR3 bases are TGTGCCAGCAGCCGGGACGGTGATGGTGAAAAACTGTTTTTT. It yields the protein CASSRDGDGEKLFF.

By proportion, this clonotype is medium-sized. V and J are TRBV27 and TRBJ2-7, with 7 bases identical to TRBD2. With V trimmed by 0 bases and J by 3 bases, 2 bases remained unmatched. CDR3 length: 14 amino acids. Germline V gene sequence: CDR1 MNHEY, CDR2 SMNVEV (reference sequence). The CDR3 protein is CASSLSGGGYEQYF. DNA for the CDR3: TGTGCCAGCAGTTTATCGGGGGGGGGCTACGAGCAGTACTTC.

With respect to this clonotype: A much larger clone sits a single nucleotide away, making a read error possible. The rearrangement joins TRBV19 to TRBJ1-1; D uncertain. The CDR3 is made up of 14 amino acids. CDR1 is LNHDA and CDR2 is SQIVND in the germline V gene (reference sequence). In nucleotides, the CDR3 is TGTGCCAGTAGTTTACTCGGAACAGACACTGAAGCTTTGTTT. Translated, it gives CASSLLGTDTEALF.

This clonotype is medium-sized (0.01 to 0.1%) in the sample. The V gene is TRBV6-9, the J gene TRBJ2-2, with D hard to call. CDR1 and CDR2 (germline): MNHGY, SVAAGI. The length of the CDR3 is 12 residues. V was cut by 2 bases and J by 6 bases, with 4 bases left in between. CDR3 sequence reads: CASSYGAGELFF. The CDR3 DNA sequence: TGTGCCAGCAGTTATGGGGCCGGGGAGCTGTTTTTT.

This clonotype is deemed medium-sized (0.01 to 0.1%). This sequence joins TRBV7-9 and TRBJ2-3; D gene uncertain. The germline gives CDR1 SEHNR, CDR2 FQNEAQ (reference sequence). This CDR3 spans 14 amino acids. V was clipped by 5 bases and J by 3 bases, with 12 bases between them. The CDR3 DNA reads TGTGCCAGCAGCCTCCGACGAAGTACAGATACGCAGTATTTT. Translated: CASSLRRSTDTQYF. The full variable domain, rest sourced from reference TRBV7-9 and TRBJ2-3, is DTGVSQNPRHKITKRGQNVTFRCDPISEHNRLYWYRQTLGQGPEFLTYFQNEAQLEKSRLLSDRFSAERPKGSFSTLEIQRTEQGDSAMYLCASSLRRSTDTQYFGPGTRLTVL.

This clonotype is medium-sized in the sample. This chain uses TRBV19 with TRBJ2-1; no clear D gene. Deletions cut 4 bases from V and 9 bases from J, with 10 bases between. The germline gives CDR1 LNHDA, CDR2 SQIVND (reference sequence). This CDR3 spans 12 amino acids. DNA of the CDR3: TGTGCCAGTAGTACCACCAGAATTGAGCAGTTCTTC. It yields the protein CASSTTRIEQFF.

In this sample, this clonotype turned up many times. The CDR3 coding sequence is TGTGCCAGCAGCCCCGGGACCATTTACACTGAAGCTTTCTTT. Protein: CASSPGTIYTEAFF. The J gene is TRBJ1-1, the V gene TRBV27, with D possibly TRBD1 on 5 matching bases. This CDR3 has 14 residues. Trimming took 6 bases from V and 3 from J, leaving 14 bases between them. Germline V gene data show CDR1 as MNHEY and CDR2 as SMNVEV (reference sequence).

This clonotype occurred many times. The chain carries TRBV11-2 and TRBJ1-4; no clear D. CDR3 size: 14 residues. Germline assignment: CDR1 SGHAT and CDR2 FQNNGV. Trimming stripped 5 bases from V and 11 bases from J, with 18 bases between. CDR3 sequence (DNA): TGTGCCAGCAGCGTGGCCAGAACCTCTGAGAAACTGTTTTTT. Its protein product is CASSVARTSEKLFF.

This clonotype is termed medium-sized (0.01 to 0.1%). The V and J genes are TRBV6-6 and TRBJ2-2; D possibly matches TRBD1 or TRBD2 (5 bases each). This CDR3 contains 13 residues. Trimming pared 5 bases from V and 5 bases from J, leaving 9 bases between. CDR1 MNHNY and CDR2 SVGAGI come from the germline V gene (reference sequence). The CDR3 DNA is TGTGCCAGCAGTCGGGACGAAACCGGGGAGCTGTTTTTT. Residues: CASSRDETGELFF.

This clonotype is medium-sized (0.01 to 0.1%) in the sample. This chain joins TRBV2 and TRBJ2-1; D not resolved. Germline values: CDR1 SNHLY, CDR2 FYNNEI. This CDR3 spans 12 amino acids. Trimming cost V 3 bases and J 6 bases, with 6 bases left between them. CDR3 amino acids: CASSEIGNEQFF. The CDR3 coding sequence is TGTGCCAGCAGTGAGATAGGCAATGAGCAGTTCTTC.